The 3 T cell receptor beta chains presented below share a single source sample, sequenced in a study of shared clonotypes between healthy human individuals. Sequencing used immunoSEQ multiplex PCR; TCRdb keeps in-frame clones, though not all of them. Among around 1.9 million clones listed, 93% were seen once. CD45RO-negative, CCR7-positively selected cells formed the naive CD8 fraction, excluding terminally differentiated effector memory CD45RA+ cells. Sequenced input: naive CD8+ T cells from PBMCs. The receptors were gathered from a man between 18 and 35 years old in good health. Some clones in this sample may be carry-over from other donors' samples.

J is TRBJ2-1 and V is TRBV6-1; TRBD1 agrees at 12 bases. Germline V gene lookup returns CDR1 MNHNS and CDR2 SASEGT. The CDR3 has 14 residues. V lost 4 bases to trimming and J lost 8 bases; unmatched junction nucleotides: 3. CDR3: CASSGGQGAYEQFF. Here the CDR3 DNA reads TGTGCCAGCAGTGGGGGACAGGGGGCATATGAGCAGTTCTTC.

This chain joins TRBV7-9 and TRBJ1-1; D gene uncertain. This CDR3 region has 13 residues. V was pared by 0 bases and J by 6 bases, with 8 bases between. Per germline, CDR1 SEHNR and CDR2 FQNEAQ (reference sequence). The CDR3 reads CASSLATMAEAFF. The CDR3, as DNA: TGTGCCAGCAGCTTAGCGACAATGGCTGAAGCTTTCTTT.

This clone was observed a single time. The gene calls are TRBV2 and TRBJ1-4, with TRBD1 as a possible D gene (6 bases). Between the trimmed V and J ends, which lost 2 bases and 5 bases, there was a span of 15 bases. Per the germline V gene, CDR1 is SNHLY and CDR2 is FYNNEI. This CDR3 contains 16 residues. CDR3 loop: CASSEPPGALNEKLFF. The CDR3, as DNA: TGTGCCAGCAGTGAACCCCCAGGGGCGCTAAATGAAAAACTGTTTTTT. Full variable domain (remainder filled in from reference TRBV2 and TRBJ1-4): EPEVTQTPSHQVTQMGQEVILRCVPISNHLYFYWYRQILGQKVEFLVSFYNNEISEKSEIFDDQFSVERPDGSNFTLKIRSTKLEDSAMYFCASSEPPGALNEKLFFGSGTQLSVL.